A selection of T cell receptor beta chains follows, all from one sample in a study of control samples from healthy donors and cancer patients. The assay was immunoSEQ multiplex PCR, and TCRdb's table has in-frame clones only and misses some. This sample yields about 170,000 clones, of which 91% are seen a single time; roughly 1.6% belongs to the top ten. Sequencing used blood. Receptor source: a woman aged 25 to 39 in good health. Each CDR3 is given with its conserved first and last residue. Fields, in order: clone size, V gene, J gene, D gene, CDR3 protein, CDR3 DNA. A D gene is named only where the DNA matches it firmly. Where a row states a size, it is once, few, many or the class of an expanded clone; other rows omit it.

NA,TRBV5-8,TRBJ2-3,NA,CASSLLAGEPDTQYF,TGTGCCAGCAGCTTGTTGGCAGGGGAGCCAGATACGCAGTATTTT
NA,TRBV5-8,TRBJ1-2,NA,CASSRGSGYGYTF,TGTGCCAGCAGCAGGGGAAGCGGCTATGGCTACACCTTC
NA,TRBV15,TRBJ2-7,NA,CATSRDSDGSYEQYF,TGTGCCACCAGCAGAGATTCGGACGGTTCCTACGAGCAGTACTTC
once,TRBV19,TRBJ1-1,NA,CASSIDPRGATEAFF,TGTGCCAGTAGTATAGATCCCAGGGGAGCGACTGAAGCTTTCTTT
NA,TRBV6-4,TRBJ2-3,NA,CASSESSATDTQYF,TGTGCCAGCAGTGAGTCTAGCGCAACAGATACGCAGTATTTT
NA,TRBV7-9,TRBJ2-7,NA,CASSRTVYEQYF,TGTGCCAGCAGCCGCACGGTCTACGAGCAGTACTTC
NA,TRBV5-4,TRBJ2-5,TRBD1,CASSPDRGQETQYF,TGTGCCAGCAGCCCGGACAGGGGGCAAGAGACCCAGTACTTC
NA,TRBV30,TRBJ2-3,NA,CAWSTSSSTDTQYF,TGTGCCTGGAGTACCAGCTCTAGCACAGATACGCAGTATTTT
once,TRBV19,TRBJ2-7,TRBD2,CASSIGGTSVYEQYF,TGTGCCAGTAGTATAGGAGGGACTAGCGTGTACGAGCAGTACTTC
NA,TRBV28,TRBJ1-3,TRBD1,CASRSTGGSGNTIYF,TGTGCCAGCAGGTCTACAGGGGGCTCTGGAAACACCATATATTTT
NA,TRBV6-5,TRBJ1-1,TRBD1,CASKGPGTGYTEAFF,TGTGCCAGCAAAGGCCCTGGGACAGGGTATACTGAAGCTTTCTTT
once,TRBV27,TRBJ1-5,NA,CASSPRGQFSNQPQHF,TGTGCCAGCAGTCCCAGAGGTCAATTTAGCAATCAGCCCCAGCATTTT
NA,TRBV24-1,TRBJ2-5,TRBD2,CATSDFLFGTSQETQYF,TGTGCCACCAGTGATTTTCTCTTCGGGACTAGCCAAGAGACCCAGTACTTC
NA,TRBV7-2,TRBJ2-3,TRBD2,CASSLMGTSTGTDTQYF,TGTGCCAGCAGCTTAATGGGGACTAGCACCGGCACAGATACGCAGTATTTT
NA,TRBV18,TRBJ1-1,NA,CASSPGDRNTEAFF,TGTGCCAGCTCACCAGGGGATAGAAACACTGAAGCTTTCTTT
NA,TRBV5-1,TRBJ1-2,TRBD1,CASSSKTGYGYTF,TGCGCCAGCAGCTCGAAGACAGGGTATGGCTACACCTTC
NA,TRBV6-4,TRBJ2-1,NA,CASSARAWDNEQFF,TGTGCCAGCAGTGCACGGGCATGGGACAATGAGCAGTTCTTC
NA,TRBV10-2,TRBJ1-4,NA,CASRDGPTNEKLFF,TGCGCCAGCAGGGACGGCCCAACTAATGAAAAACTGTTTTTT
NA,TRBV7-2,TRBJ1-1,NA,CATRQNTEAFF,TGTGCCACGAGACAGAACACTGAAGCTTTCTTT
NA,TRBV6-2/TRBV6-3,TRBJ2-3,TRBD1,CASSSDRKFTDTQYF,TGTGCCAGCAGCTCGGACAGGAAATTCACAGATACGCAGTATTTT
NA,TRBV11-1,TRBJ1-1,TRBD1,CASSLGQGNTEAFF,TGTGCCAGCAGCTTAGGACAGGGGAACACTGAAGCTTTCTTT
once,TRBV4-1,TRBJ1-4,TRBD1,CASSQDGDRGGKLFF,TGCGCCAGCAGCCAAGATGGGGACAGGGGGGGAAAACTGTTTTTT
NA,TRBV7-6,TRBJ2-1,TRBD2,CASSIRLAGRSYNEQFF,TGTGCCAGCAGCATCCGATTAGCGGGTCGCTCCTACAATGAGCAGTTCTTC
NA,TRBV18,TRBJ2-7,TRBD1,CASSPGTGGYEQYF,TGTGCCAGCTCACCTGGGACAGGGGGCTACGAGCAGTACTTC
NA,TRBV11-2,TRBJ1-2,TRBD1,CASSSDRGHGYTF,TGTGCCAGCAGCTCGGACAGGGGGCATGGCTACACCTTC
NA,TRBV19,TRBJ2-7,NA,CASSKSGATYEQYF,TGTGCCAGTAGTAAATCCGGGGCCACCTACGAGCAGTACTTC
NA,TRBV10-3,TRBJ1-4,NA,CAISEFRDEKLFF,TGTGCCATCAGTGAGTTCCGAGATGAAAAACTGTTTTTT
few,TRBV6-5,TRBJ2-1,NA,CASRRGGEQFF,TGTGCCAGCAGGAGGGGGGGTGAGCAGTTCTTC
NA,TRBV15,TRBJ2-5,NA,CATSRDQGGETQYF,TGTGCCACCAGCAGAGACCAGGGGGGAGAGACCCAGTACTTC
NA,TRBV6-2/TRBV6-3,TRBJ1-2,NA,CASSYSGRQIYGYTF,TGTGCCAGCAGTTACTCCGGTCGACAAATCTATGGCTACACCTTC
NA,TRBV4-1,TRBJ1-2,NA,CASSQDRTAYGYTF,TGCGCCAGCAGCCAAGACCGGACTGCCTATGGCTACACCTTC
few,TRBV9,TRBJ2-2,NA,CASSVGSGNLYTGELFF,TGTGCCAGCAGCGTAGGTAGCGGCAACCTTTACACCGGGGAGCTGTTTTTT
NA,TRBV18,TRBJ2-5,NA,CASSRGSGETQYF,TGTGCCAGCTCACGGGGTAGTGGAGAGACCCAGTACTTC
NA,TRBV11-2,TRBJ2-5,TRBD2,CASSLGLAGEWETQYF,TGTGCCAGCAGCTTGGGGCTAGCGGGAGAGTGGGAGACCCAGTACTTC
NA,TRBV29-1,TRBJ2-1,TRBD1,CSVEDPRTGGYEQFF,TGCAGCGTTGAAGATCCCCGGACAGGGGGCTATGAGCAGTTCTTC
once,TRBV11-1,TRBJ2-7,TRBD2,CASSLVPAGGRDEQYF,TGTGCCAGCAGCTTAGTCCCAGCGGGGGGCCGCGACGAGCAGTACTTC
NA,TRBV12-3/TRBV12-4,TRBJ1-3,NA,CASRTGQGNTIYF,TGTGCCAGCAGGACCGGACAGGGAAACACCATATATTTT
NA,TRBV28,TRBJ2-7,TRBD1,CASSFQGAYEQYF,TGTGCCAGCAGTTTCCAGGGGGCCTACGAGCAGTACTTC
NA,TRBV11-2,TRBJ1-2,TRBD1,CASSFRGQYGYTF,TGTGCCAGCAGCTTCAGGGGACAGTACGGCTACACCTTC
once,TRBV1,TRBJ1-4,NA,CTSTPTATNEKLFF,TGCACCAGCACTCCGACAGCAACTAATGAAAAACTGTTTTTT